The 6 T cell receptor beta chains presented below share a single source sample, sequenced in a study of OX40 agonist ivuxolimab in advanced cancers. Method: immunoSEQ multiplex PCR; TCRdb's copy keeps in-frame clones and lacks some. The sample includes about 62,000 clones, roughly 85% of them seen just once. Sequenced material: CD4+ or CD8+ T cells sorted from blood, taken in a trial of the OX40 agonist ivuxolimab. These receptors originate from an adult with an advanced solid tumor such as melanoma, head and neck, liver or kidney cancer.

The V and J genes are TRBV7-9 and TRBJ2-2, with D unclear. The CDR3 is 14 amino acids. CDR1 is SEHNR, CDR2 FQNEAQ, per germline (reference sequence). V lost 1 base to trimming and J lost 6 bases, with 9 bases between them. The CDR3: CASSLDRRSGELFF. In DNA, the CDR3 is TGTGCCAGCAGCTTAGATCGGCGCTCCGGGGAGCTGTTTTTT.

The chain uses TRBV2 and TRBJ2-1, with 7 bases matching TRBD1. The CDR3 has 13 residues. Germline CDR1 is SNHLY and CDR2 is FYNNEI. J lost 5 bases, V lost 9 bases, and 7 bases had no gene match. CDR3 in amino acids: CARQGQSHNEQFF. In DNA form, the CDR3 reads TGTGCCAGACAGGGGCAGTCTCACAATGAGCAGTTCTTC.

The genes are TRBV5-1 and TRBJ2-1; TRBD2 matches at 11 bases. CDR1 SGHRS and CDR2 YFSETQ come from the germline V gene. The CDR3 runs to 15 residues. Trimming removed 2 bases from V and 7 bases from J; junction bases left unmatched: 5. The CDR3 sequence is CASSFSGRAGNEQFF. In nucleotides, the CDR3 is TGCGCCAGCAGCTTTAGCGGGAGGGCAGGTAATGAGCAGTTCTTC. The variable domain in full, completed from reference TRBV5-1 and TRBJ2-1, reads KAGVTQTPRYLIKTRGQQVTLSCSPISGHRSVSWYQQTPGQGLQFLFEYFSETQRNKGNFPGRFSGRQFSNSRSEMNVSTLELGDSALYLCASSFSGRAGNEQFFGPGTRLTVL.

The chain carries TRBV5-1 and TRBJ2-5; 8 bases line up with TRBD1. CDR3 length equals 15 residues. The ends lost 0 bases at V and 5 bases at J; junction bases unmatched: 6. CDR1 is SGHRS and CDR2 is YFSETQ in the germline V gene. The CDR3 reads CASSLGDRGSETQYF. In nucleotides, the CDR3 is TGCGCCAGCAGCTTGGGTGACAGGGGAAGTGAGACCCAGTACTTC.

This clone has more than one count but fewer than ten. The chain has TRBV6-6 and TRBJ1-5; D gene ambiguous. Germline assignment: CDR1 MNHNY and CDR2 SVGAGI (reference sequence). V was clipped by 3 bases and J by 0 bases, with 6 bases between them. This CDR3 region has 14 residues. This chain's CDR3 is CASSYENSNQPQHF. In nucleotides, the CDR3 is TGTGCCAGCAGTTATGAGAATAGCAATCAGCCCCAGCATTTT.

J is TRBJ1-1 and V is TRBV28; 7 bases are shared with TRBD1. Germline V CDR1 and CDR2: MDHEN, SYDVKM. The V and J ends lost 2 bases and 5 bases, in that order; junction bases with no gene match: 8. This CDR3 is 15 amino acids long. CDR3 protein: CASSLEGAPRTEAFF. As DNA, the CDR3 is TGTGCCAGCAGTTTAGAGGGGGCGCCGAGGACTGAAGCTTTCTTT. The variable domain in full, with the rest retrieved from reference TRBV28 and TRBJ1-1, is DVKVTQSSRYLVKRTGEKVFLECVQDMDHENMFWYRQDPGLGLRLIYFSYDVKMKEKGDIPEGYSVSREKKERFSLILESASTNQTSMYLCASSLEGAPRTEAFFGQGTRLTVV.